This section outlines one T cell receptor (beta chain) sequence together with its context. The antigen is not known. The data originate from a study of CD8 T cells in ankylosing spondylitis. With molecular barcodes, quantitative 5'-RACE was used to make the TCR beta libraries. TCRdb re-called the 5' RACE reads through MiXCR, storing one row per CDR3 protein. The sample shows fewer than 400,000 distinct CDR3 sequences, under 25% of them seen only once. Findings and limits, study-wide: There were earlier reports of some motif variants in reactive arthritis synovial fluid and blood. A TCR beta motif of several highly homologous variants seemed to mark ankylosing spondylitis blood. Within matched ankylosing spondylitis synovial fluid, disease-linked clones were reportedly significantly enriched.

Germline values: CDR1 SGHTA, CDR2 FQGNSA. This CDR3 region has 15 residues. V shed 5 bases and J 3 bases; nucleotides not matched to a gene: 6. This clonotype was obtained from a male donor with ankylosing spondylitis. The specimen sequenced was blood, either unsorted or a sorted T cell fraction (not recorded which). The chain employs TRBV7-2 and TRBJ2-7, with 11 bases that match TRBD2. CDR3 sequence: CASSPTSGSLYEQYF. CDR3 in DNA: TGTGCCAGCAGCCCCACTAGCGGGAGTCTCTACGAGCAGTACTTC.